The T cell receptor delta chain described here comes from a study of Vδ1+ human thymocytes (dated by TCRdb to 2016 to 2019). Broadly, across the study: As a data resource, the study described the mRNA-level TRG and TRD CDR3 repertoires of highly purified Vdelta1+ thymocytes obtained from young children. Validation of the multiplex-based CDR3 amplicon strategy against 5'RACE-based CDR3 amplicon generation methods had been performed previously. Beyond this particular receptor, the publication reports: The authors advised highly purified populations and single-cell validation, since unexpected Vdelta2 sequences could cause misinterpretation of bulk repertoire data. Although sort purity was high, about a fifth of thymic TRD sequences were Vdelta2 (with a few Vdelta3), in contrast to the peripheral blood Vdelta1+ controls. Thymic TRG and TRD repertoires appeared highly polyclonal with Gaussian CDR3 length distributions, unlike oligoclonal peripheral blood repertoires. Donors did not cluster by age or sex, so the analyses were not stratified by age or sex. Many TRG clonotypes were shared between donors (up to roughly 7x10^3), whereas TRD repertoires were essentially private (max 116 shared).

The junction shows trimming of 1 base on V and 5 bases on J, and the gene matches do not reach 16 bases of it. Via the germline V gene, CDR1 is TSWWSYY and CDR2 QGS. Inclusive of the bounding cysteine and phenylalanine, the CDR3 is 18 residues long. The read is trimmed to its CDR3 DNA, 54 bases read in frame from base 1. For this clone: Its binding antigen is unknown. The input lacks base qualities; no much larger clone sits a single base away.

RNA was extracted with the RNeasy mini kit and reverse transcribed using Superscript III. Multiplex PCR was used to generate CDR3 amplicons, with pooled V-gene forward primers and a constant-region reverse primer carrying Illumina adaptor overhangs. Amplicons were gel-purified, then indexed with Nextera index primers over roughly 8 extra PCR cycles and purified with AMPure XP beads. The libraries were sequenced on an Illumina MiSeq using paired-end 250 bp reads, dual indexing and an approximately 19% PhiX spike-in. On the authors' methods: Read quality was checked with FastQC, and TRG read pairs were merged using ea-utils fastq-join. IMGT/HighV-QUEST was used to annotate sequences, retaining only productive sequences with an unambiguous V-gene assignment, and each clonotype was defined by an identical CDR3 sequence. For downstream analysis, the tools were VDJtools 1.1.1, tcR 2.2.3, Treemap and vegan Shannon diversity in R 3.4.4. TCRdb called clones afresh from the public reads with CATT; identical DNA rows were later merged. TCRdb assigned the V and J calls; the authors' analysis was not used. In this sample the table shows about 75,000 delta-chain clones, around 32% of which occur a single time. Roughly 0.26% of the sample is held by the ten biggest clonotypes.

Thymic samples were depleted of alphabeta T cells, then CD3+ TCRVdelta1+ TCRVdelta2- thymocytes were FACS-sorted. The purity of the sorted Vdelta1+ thymocytes was between 98% and 99.6%. The thymic specimens were obtained from about eight paediatric patients who were undergoing corrective cardiac surgery and ranged in age from about 5 days to 17 months. Thymic tissue was dispersed, and mononuclear cells were isolated on a Histopaque-1077 density gradient. Staining used anti-TCRVdelta1 clone TS8.2, anti-TCRVdelta2 clone B6, anti-CD3 clone HIT3a and anti-TCRalphabeta clone IP26 antibodies. The sequencing sample was made of Vdelta1+ gamma-delta thymocytes from the thymus. Explained via the paper, the cell subset or site label denotes: FACS-sorted CD3+ TCRalphabeta- TCRVdelta1+ TCRVdelta2- thymocytes. This receptor was obtained from a boy in the first two years of life who had congenital heart surgery. This chain is built from TRDV1 and TRDJ1; a stretch of 7 junction bases matches TRDD3. The DNA sequence is as follows: TGTGCTCTTGGGGAACCAAAAATCTTCCCCATACTGGGGGATAAACTCATCTTT. Its amino acids are CALGEPKIFPILGDKLIF.